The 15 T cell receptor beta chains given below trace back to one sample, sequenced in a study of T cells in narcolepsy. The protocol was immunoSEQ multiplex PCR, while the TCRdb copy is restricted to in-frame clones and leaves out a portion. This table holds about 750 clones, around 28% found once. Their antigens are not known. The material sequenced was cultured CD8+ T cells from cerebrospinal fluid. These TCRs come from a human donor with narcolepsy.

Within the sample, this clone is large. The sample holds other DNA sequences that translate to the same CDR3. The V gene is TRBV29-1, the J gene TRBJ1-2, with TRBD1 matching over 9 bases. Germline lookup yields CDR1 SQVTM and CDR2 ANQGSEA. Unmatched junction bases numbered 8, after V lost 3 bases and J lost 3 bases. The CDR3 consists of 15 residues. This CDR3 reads CSVETTGGADYGYTF. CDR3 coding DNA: TGCAGCGTTGAGACTACAGGGGGCGCGGACTATGGCTACACCTTC.

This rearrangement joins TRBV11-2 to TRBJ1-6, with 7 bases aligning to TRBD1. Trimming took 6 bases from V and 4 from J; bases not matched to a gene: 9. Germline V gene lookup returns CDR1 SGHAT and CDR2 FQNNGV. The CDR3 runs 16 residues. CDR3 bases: TGTGCCAGCAGGGGGTGGAGGGACAGTTATAATTCACCCCTCCACTTT. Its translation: CASRGWRDSYNSPLHF. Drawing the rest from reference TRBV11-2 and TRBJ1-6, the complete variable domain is EAGVAQSPRYKIIEKRQSVAFWCNPISGHATLYWYQQILGQGPKLLIQFQNNGVVDDSQLPKDRFSAERLKGVDSTLKIQPAKLEDSAVYLCASRGWRDSYNSPLHFGNGTRLTVT.

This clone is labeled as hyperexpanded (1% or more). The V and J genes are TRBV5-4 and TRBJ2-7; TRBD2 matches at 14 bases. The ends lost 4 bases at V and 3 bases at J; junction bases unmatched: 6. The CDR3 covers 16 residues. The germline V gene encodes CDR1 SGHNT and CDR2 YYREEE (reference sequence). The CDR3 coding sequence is TGTGCCAGCAGCGGGACTAGCGGGGGCCAGGGCTACGAGCAGTACTTC. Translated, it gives CASSGTSGGQGYEQYF.

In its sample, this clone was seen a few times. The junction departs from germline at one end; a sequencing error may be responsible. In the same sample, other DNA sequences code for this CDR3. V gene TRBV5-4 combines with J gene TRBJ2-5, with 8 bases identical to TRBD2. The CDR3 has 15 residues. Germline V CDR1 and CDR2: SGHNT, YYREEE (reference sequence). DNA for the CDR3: TGCGCCAGCAGCCAAGACGGGGGGGCCAGAGAGACCCAGTACTTC. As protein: CASSQDGGARETQYF.

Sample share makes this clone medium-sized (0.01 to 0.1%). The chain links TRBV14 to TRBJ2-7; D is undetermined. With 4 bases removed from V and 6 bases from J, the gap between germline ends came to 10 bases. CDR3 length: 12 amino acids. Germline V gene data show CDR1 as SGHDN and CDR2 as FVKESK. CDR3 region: CASSPAGFEQYF. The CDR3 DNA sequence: TGTGCCAGCAGCCCCGCAGGCTTCGAGCAGTACTTC.

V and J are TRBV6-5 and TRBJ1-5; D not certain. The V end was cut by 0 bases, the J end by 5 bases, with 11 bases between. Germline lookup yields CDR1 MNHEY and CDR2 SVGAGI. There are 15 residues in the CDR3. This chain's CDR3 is CASSYSIGEDQPQHF. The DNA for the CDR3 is TGTGCCAGCAGTTACTCGATTGGTGAAGATCAGCCCCAGCATTTT.

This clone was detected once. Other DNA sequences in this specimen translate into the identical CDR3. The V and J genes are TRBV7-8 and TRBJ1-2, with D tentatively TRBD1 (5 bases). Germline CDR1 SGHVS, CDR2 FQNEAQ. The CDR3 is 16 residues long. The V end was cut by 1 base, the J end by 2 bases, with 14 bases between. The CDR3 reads CASSLGVGGVNYGYTF. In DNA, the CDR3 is TGTGCCAGCAGCTTAGGGGTCGGGGGGGTAAACTATGGCTACACCTTC.

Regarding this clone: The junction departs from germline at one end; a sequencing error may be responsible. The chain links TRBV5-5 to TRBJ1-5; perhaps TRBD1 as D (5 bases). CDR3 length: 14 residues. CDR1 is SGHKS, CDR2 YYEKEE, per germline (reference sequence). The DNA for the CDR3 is TGCGCCAGCAGCCAAGATAGGGGTTTCCAGCCCCAGCATTTT. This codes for CASSQDRGFQPQHF.

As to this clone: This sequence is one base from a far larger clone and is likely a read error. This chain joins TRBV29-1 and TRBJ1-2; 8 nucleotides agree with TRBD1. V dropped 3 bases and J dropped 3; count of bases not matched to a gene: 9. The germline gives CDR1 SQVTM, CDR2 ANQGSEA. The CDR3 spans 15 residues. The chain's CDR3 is CSVETPGGADYGYTF. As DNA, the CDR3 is TGCAGCGTTGAGACTCCAGGGGGCGCGGACTATGGCTACACCTTC.

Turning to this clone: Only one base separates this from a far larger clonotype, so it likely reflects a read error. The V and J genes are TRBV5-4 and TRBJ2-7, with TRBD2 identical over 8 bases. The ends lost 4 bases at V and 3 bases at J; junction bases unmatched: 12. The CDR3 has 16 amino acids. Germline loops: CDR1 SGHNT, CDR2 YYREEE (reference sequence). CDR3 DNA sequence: TGTGCCAGCAGCGGGACTAGGGGGGGCCAGGGCTACGAGCAGTACTTC. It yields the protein CASSGTRGGQGYEQYF. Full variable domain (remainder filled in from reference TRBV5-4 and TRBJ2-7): ETGVTQSPTHLIKTRGQQVTLRCSSQSGHNTVSWYQQALGQGPQFIFQYYREEENGRGNFPPRFSGLQFPNYSSELNVNALELDDSALYLCASSGTRGGQGYEQYFGPGTRLTVT.

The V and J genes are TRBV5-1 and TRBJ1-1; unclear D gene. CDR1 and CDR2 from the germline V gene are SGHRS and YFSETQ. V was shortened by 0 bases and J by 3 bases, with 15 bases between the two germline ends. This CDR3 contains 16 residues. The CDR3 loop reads CASSLVLGFQDTEAFF. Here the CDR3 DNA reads TGCGCCAGCAGCTTGGTCCTTGGATTTCAGGACACTGAAGCTTTCTTT.

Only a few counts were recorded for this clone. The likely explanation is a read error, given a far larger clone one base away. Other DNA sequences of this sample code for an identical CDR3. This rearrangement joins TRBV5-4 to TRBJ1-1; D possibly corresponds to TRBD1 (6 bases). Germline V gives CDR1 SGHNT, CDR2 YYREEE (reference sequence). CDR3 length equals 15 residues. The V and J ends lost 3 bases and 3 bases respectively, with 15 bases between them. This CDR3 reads CASSSQGPSDTEAFF. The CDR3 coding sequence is TGTGCCAGCAGCTCACAGGGCCCCTCGGACACTGAAGCTTTCTTT.

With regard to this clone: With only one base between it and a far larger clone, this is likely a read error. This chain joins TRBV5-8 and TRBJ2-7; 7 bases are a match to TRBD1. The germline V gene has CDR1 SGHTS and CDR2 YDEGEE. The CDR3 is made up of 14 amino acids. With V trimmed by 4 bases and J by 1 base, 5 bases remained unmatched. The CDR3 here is CASSQYRGSYEQYF. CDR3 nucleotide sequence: TGTGCCAGCAGCCAGTACAGGGGTTCCTACGAGCAGTACTTC.

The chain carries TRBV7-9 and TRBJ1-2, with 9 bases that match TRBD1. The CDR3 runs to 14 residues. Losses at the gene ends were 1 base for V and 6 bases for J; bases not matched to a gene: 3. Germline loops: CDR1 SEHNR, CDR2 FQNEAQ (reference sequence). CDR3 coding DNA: TGTGCCAGCAGCTTAGTAACAGGGGGCCATGGCTACACCTTC. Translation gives CASSLVTGGHGYTF.

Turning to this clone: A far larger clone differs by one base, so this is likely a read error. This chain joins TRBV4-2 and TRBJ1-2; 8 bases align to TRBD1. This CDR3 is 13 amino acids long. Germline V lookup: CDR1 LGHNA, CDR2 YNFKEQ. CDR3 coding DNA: TGTGCCGGCAGCCAGCAGGGGGCGGAAGGCTACACCTTC. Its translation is CAGSQQGAEGYTF.